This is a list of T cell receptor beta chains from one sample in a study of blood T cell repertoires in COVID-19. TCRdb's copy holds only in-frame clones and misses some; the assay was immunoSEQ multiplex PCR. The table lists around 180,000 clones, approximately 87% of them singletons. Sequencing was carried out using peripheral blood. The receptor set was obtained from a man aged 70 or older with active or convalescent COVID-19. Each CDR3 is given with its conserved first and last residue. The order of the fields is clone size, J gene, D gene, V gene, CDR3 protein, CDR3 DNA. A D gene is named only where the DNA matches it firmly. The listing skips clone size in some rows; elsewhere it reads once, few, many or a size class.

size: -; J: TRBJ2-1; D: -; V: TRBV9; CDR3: CASSVVPVHYNEQFF; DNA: TGTGCCAGCAGCGTAGTACCGGTCCATTACAATGAGCAGTTCTTC
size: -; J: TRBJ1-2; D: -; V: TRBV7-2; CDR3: CASSSVSGDNYGYTF; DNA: TGTGCCAGCAGCTCCGTTTCGGGGGATAACTATGGCTACACCTTC
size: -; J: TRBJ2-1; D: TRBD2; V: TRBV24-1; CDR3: CATSDPGLAGIPEQFF; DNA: TGTGCCACCAGTGATCCGGGACTAGCGGGAATCCCTGAGCAGTTCTTC
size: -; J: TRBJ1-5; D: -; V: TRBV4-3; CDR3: CASSPTYSGAGGNQPQHF; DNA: TGCGCCAGCAGCCCTACGTACTCAGGAGCGGGGGGCAATCAGCCCCAGCATTTT
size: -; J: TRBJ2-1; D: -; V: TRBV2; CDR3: CASRRRGLDASNEQFF; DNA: TGTGCCAGCAGGCGAAGGGGTCTGGACGCTTCCAATGAGCAGTTCTTC
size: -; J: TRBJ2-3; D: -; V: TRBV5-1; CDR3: CASSSRVSSTDTQYF; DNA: TGCGCCAGCAGCTCCCGGGTCTCTAGCACAGATACGCAGTATTTT
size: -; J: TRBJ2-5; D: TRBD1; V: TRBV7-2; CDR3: CASSLKGAKTQYF; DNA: TGTGCCAGCAGCTTAAAGGGGGCTAAGACCCAGTACTTC
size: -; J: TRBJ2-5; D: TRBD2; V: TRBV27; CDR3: CASSLTSGVIGTQYF; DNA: TGTGCCAGCAGTTTAACTAGCGGGGTCATAGGGACCCAGTACTTC
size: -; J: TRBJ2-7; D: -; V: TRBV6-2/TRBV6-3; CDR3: CASSYGTNSYEQYF; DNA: TGTGCCAGCAGTTACGGGACAAACTCCTACGAGCAGTACTTC
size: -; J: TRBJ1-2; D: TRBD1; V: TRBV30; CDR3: CAWGQQGANYGYTF; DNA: TGTGCCTGGGGGCAACAGGGGGCTAACTATGGCTACACCTTC
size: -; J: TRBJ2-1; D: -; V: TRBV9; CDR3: CASSKEGVVYEQFF; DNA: TGTGCCAGCAGCAAAGAGGGTGTAGTCTATGAGCAGTTCTTC
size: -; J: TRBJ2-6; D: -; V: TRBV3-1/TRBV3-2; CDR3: CASSPRGGQSSGANVLTF; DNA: TGTGCCAGCAGCCCAAGGGGTGGACAGAGCTCTGGGGCCAACGTCCTGACTTTC
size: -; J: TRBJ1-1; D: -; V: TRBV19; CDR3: CASSNRARGTEAFF; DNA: TGTGCCAGTAGTAACAGGGCCCGAGGCACTGAAGCTTTCTTT
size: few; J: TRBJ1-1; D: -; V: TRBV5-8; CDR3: CASSFPSYTEAFF; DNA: TGTGCCAGCAGCTTCCCGTCCTACACTGAAGCTTTCTTT
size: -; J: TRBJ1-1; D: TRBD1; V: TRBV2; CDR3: CASRGQGWASTEAFF; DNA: TGTGCCAGCAGAGGACAGGGCTGGGCTAGTACTGAAGCTTTCTTT
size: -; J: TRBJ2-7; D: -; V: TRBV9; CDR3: CASSPRRGGASYEQYF; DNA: TGTGCCAGCAGCCCCAGGCGGGGTGGGGCCTCCTACGAGCAGTACTTC
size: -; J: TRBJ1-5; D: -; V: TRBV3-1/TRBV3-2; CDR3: CASSPTEMGNQPQHF; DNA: TGTGCCAGCAGCCCGACAGAGATGGGCAATCAGCCCCAGCATTTT
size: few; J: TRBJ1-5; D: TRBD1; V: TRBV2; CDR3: CASSLTGRRNQPQHF; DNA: TGTGCCAGCAGCCTGACAGGGCGTCGCAATCAGCCCCAGCATTTT
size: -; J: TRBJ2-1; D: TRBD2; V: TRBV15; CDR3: CATSRDRETSGTYNEQFF; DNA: TGTGCCACCAGCAGGGATCGCGAGACTAGCGGGACCTACAATGAGCAGTTCTTC
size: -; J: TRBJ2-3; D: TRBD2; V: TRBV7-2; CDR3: CASSLGRRGMDTQYF; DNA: TGTGCCAGCAGCTTAGGGCGGCGGGGGATGGATACGCAGTATTTT
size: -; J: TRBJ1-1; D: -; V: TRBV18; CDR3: CASSMGLNTEAFF; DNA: TGTGCCAGCTCAATGGGCCTGAACACTGAAGCTTTCTTT
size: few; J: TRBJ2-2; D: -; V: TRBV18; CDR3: CASSPPAFPTGELFF; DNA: TGTGCCAGCTCACCTCCCGCGTTTCCCACCGGGGAGCTGTTTTTT
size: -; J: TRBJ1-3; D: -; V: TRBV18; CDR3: CASSPSGGMGNTIYF; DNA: TGTGCCAGCTCACCAAGCGGAGGGATGGGAAACACCATATATTTT
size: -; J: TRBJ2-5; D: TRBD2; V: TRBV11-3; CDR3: CASSARTSGSETQYF; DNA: TGTGCCAGCAGCGCCCGGACTAGCGGGAGTGAGACCCAGTACTTC
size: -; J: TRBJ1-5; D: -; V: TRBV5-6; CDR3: CASSLMGGGNQPQHF; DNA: TGTGCCAGCAGCTTGATGGGGGGTGGCAATCAGCCCCAGCATTTT
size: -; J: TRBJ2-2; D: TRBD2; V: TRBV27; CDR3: CASSSAGVEWDTGELFF; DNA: TGTGCCAGCAGTTCTGCGGGGGTTGAATGGGACACCGGGGAGCTGTTTTTT
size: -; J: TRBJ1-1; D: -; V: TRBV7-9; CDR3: CASSLAANTEAFF; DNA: TGTGCCAGCAGCCTGGCGGCGAACACTGAAGCTTTCTTT
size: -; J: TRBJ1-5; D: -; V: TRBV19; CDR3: CASSGREGQPQHF; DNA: TGTGCCAGCTCAGGGAGGGAGGGTCAGCCCCAGCATTTT
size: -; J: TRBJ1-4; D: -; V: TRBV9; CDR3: CASSREGRGGEKLFF; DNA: TGTGCCAGCAGCCGGGAGGGCCGGGGTGGTGAAAAACTGTTTTTT